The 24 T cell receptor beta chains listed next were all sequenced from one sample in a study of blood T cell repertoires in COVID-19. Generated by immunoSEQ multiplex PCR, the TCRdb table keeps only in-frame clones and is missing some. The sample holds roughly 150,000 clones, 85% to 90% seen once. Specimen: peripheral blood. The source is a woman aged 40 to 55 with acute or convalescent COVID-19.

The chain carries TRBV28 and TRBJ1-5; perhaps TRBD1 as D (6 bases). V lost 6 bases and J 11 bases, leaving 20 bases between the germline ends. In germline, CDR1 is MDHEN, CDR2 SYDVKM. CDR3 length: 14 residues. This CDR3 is CASSLAGGASTQHF. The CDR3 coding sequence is TGTGCCAGCAGCCTGGCGGGGGGGGCTTCGACCCAGCATTTT.

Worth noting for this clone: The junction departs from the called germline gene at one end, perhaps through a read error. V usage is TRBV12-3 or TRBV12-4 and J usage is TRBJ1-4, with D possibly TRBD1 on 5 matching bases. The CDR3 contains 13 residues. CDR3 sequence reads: CASRHMSGQNLFF. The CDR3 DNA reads TGTGCCAGCAGACATATGTCTGGACAAAATCTGTTTTTT.

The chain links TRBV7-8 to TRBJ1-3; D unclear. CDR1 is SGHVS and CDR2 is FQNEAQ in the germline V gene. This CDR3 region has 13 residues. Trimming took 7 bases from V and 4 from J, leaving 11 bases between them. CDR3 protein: CASTILGGNTIYF. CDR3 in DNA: TGTGCCAGCACCATCCTAGGCGGAAACACCATATATTTT.

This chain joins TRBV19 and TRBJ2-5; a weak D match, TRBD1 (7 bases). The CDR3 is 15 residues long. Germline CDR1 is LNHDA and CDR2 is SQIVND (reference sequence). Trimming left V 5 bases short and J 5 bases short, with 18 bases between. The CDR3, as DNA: TGTGCCAGTAGTTACGCAGGAGGGGGCGGTGAGACCCAGTACTTC. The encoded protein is CASSYAGGGGETQYF.

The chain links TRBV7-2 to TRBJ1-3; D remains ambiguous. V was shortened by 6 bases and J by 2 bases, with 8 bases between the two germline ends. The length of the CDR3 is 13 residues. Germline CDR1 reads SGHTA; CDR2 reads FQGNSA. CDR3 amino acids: CASSPEAGNTIYF. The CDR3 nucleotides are TGTGCCAGCAGTCCGGAGGCTGGAAACACCATATATTTT.

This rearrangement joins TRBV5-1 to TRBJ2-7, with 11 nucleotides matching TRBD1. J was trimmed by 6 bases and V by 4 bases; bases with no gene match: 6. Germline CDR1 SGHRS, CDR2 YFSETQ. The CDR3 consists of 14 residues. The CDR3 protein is CASSPGQGVREQYF. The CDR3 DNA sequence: TGCGCCAGCAGCCCGGGACAGGGGGTACGCGAGCAGTACTTC.

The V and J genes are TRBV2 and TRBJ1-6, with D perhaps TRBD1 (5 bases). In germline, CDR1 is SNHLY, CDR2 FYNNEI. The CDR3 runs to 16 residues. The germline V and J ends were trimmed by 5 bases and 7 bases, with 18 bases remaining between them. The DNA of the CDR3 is TGTGCCAGCAGTTTCCCTGGGGGAGGATCAAATTCACCCCTCCACTTT. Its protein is CASSFPGGGSNSPLHF.

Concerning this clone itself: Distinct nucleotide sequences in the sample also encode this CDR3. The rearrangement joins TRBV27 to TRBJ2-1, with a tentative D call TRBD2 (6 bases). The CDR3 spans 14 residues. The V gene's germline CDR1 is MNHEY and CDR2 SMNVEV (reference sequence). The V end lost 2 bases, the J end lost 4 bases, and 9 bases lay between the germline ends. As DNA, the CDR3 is TGTGCCAGCAGTTTAAGTGGGGGGTACAATGAGCAGTTCTTC. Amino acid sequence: CASSLSGGYNEQFF.

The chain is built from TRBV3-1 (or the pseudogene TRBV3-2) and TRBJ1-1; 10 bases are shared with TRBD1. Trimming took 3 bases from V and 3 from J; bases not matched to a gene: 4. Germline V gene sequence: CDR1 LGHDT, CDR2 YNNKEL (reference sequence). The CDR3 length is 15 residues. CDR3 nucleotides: TGTGCCAGCAGCCAGACAGGGGGCGGCCACACTGAAGCTTTCTTT. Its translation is CASSQTGGGHTEAFF.

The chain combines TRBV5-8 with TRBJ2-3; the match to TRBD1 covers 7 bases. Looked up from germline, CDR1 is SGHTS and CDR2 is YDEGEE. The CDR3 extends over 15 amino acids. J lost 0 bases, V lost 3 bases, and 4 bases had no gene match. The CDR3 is CASSWTGRSTDTQYF. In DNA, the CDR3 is TGTGCCAGCAGCTGGACAGGACGAAGCACAGATACGCAGTATTTT.

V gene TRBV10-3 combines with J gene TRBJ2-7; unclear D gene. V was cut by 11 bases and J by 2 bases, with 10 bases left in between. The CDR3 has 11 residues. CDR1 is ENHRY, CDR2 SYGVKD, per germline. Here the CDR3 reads CASGFTYEQYF. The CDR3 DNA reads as TGTGCCTCCGGGTTCACCTACGAGCAGTACTTC.

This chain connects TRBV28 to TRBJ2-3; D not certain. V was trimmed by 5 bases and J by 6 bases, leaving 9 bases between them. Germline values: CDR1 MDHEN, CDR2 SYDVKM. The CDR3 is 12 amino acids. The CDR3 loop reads CASSPVVDTQYF. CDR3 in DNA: TGTGCCAGCAGTCCGGTAGTTGATACGCAGTATTTT.

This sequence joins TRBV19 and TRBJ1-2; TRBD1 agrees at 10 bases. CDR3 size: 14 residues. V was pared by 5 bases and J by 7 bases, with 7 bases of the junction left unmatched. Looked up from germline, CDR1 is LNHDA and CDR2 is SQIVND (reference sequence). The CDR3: CASSQGQGTFGYTF. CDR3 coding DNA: TGTGCCAGTAGTCAGGGACAGGGGACCTTTGGCTACACCTTC.

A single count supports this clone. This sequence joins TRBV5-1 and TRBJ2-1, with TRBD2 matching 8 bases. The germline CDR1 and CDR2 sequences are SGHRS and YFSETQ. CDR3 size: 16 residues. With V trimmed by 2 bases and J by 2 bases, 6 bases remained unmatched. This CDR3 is CASSFFDGGAYNEQFF. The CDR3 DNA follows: TGCGCCAGCAGCTTCTTTGACGGGGGGGCCTACAATGAGCAGTTCTTC. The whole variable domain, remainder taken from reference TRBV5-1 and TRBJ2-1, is KAGVTQTPRYLIKTRGQQVTLSCSPISGHRSVSWYQQTPGQGLQFLFEYFSETQRNKGNFPGRFSGRQFSNSRSEMNVSTLELGDSALYLCASSFFDGGAYNEQFFGPGTRLTVL.

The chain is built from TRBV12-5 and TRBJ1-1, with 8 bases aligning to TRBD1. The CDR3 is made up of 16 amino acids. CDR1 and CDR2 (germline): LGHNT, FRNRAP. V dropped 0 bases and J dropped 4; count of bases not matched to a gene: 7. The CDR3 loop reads CASGLVVDRGGTEAFF. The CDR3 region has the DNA TGTGCTAGTGGTTTGGTAGTAGACAGGGGAGGCACTGAAGCTTTCTTT.

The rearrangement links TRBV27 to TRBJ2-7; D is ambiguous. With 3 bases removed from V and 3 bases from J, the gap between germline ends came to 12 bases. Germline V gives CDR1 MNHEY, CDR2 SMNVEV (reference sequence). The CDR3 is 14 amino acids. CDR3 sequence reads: CASSFGAARYEQYF. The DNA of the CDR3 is TGTGCCAGCAGTTTTGGCGCGGCCCGCTACGAGCAGTACTTC.

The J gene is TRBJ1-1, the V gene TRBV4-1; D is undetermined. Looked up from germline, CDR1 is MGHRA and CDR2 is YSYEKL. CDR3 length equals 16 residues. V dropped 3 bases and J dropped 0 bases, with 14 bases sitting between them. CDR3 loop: CASSQYTNGVNTEAFF. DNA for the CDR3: TGCGCCAGCAGCCAGTATACGAACGGGGTGAACACTGAAGCTTTCTTT.

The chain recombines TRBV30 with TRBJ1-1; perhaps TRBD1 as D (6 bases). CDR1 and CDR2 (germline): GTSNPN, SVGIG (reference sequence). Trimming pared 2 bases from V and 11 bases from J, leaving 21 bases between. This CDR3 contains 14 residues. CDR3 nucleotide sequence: TGTGCCTGGAGTTTCTCGACAGGAGCCGTTGTTGCTTTCTTT. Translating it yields CAWSFSTGAVVAFF.

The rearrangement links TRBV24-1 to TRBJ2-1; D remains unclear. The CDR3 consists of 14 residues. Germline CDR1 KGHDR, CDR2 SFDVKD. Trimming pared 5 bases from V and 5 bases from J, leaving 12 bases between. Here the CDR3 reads CATSASWANNEQFF. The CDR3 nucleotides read TGTGCCACCAGTGCCTCCTGGGCAAACAATGAGCAGTTCTTC.

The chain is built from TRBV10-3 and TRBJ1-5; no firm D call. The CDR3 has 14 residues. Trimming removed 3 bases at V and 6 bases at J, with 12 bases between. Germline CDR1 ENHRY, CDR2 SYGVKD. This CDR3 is CAISDPTRPQPQHF. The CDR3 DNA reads TGTGCCATCAGTGACCCGACACGACCTCAGCCCCAGCATTTT.

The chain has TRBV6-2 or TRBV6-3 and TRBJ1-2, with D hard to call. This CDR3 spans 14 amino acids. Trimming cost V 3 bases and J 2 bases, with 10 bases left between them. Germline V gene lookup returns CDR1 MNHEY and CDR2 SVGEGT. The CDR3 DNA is TGTGCCAGCAGTTATGGCACGGGGAACTATGGCTACACCTTC. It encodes CASSYGTGNYGYTF.

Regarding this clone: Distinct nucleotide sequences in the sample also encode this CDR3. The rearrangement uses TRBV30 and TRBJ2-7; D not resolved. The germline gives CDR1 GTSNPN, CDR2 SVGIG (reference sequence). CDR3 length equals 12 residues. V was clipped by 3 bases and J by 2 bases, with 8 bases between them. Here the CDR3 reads CAWSPGTYEQYF. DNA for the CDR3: TGTGCCTGGAGCCCTGGCACCTACGAGCAGTACTTC.

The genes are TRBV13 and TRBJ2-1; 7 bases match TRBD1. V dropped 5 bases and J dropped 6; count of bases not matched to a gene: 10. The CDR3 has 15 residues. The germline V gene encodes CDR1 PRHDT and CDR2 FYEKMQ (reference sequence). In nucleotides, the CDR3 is TGTGCCAGCAGCCCCCGGGACAGTAAATCCAATGAGCAGTTCTTC. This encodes CASSPRDSKSNEQFF.

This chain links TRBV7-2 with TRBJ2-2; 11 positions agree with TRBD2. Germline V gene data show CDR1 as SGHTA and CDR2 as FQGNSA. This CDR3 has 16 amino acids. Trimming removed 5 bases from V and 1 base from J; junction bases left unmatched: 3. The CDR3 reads CASSRGLAGNTGELFF. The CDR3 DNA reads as TGTGCCAGCAGCAGAGGACTAGCGGGGAACACCGGGGAGCTGTTTTTT.